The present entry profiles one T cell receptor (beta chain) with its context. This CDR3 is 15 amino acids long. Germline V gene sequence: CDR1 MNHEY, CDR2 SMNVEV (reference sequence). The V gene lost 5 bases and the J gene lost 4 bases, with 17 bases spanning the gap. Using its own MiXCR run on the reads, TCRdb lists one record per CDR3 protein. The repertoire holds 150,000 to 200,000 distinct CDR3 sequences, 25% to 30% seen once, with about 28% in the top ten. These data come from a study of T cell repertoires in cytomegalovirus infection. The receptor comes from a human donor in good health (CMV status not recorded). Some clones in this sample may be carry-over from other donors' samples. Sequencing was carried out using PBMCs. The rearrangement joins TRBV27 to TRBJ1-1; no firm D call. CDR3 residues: CASSPSKGRSTEAFF. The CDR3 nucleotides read TGTGCCAGCAGTCCCTCCAAGGGCAGATCCACTGAAGCTTTCTTT.